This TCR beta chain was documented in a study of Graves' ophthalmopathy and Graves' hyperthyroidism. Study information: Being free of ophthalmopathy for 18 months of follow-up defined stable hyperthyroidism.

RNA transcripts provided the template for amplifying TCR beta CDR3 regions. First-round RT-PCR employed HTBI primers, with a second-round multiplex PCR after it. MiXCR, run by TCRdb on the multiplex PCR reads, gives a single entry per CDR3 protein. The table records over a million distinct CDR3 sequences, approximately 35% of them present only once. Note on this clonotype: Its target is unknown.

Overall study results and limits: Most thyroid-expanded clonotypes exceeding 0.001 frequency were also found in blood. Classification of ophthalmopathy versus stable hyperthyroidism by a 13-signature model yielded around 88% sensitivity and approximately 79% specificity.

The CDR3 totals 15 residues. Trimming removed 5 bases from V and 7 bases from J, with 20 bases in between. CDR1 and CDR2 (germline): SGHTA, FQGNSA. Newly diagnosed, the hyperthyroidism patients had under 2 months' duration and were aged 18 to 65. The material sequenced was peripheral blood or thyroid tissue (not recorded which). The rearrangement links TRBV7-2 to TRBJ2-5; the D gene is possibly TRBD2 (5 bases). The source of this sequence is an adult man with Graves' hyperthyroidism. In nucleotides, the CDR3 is TGTGCCAGCAGCCCTAGCCCTGGAACTACCGGGACCCAGTACTTC. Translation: CASSPSPGTTGTQYF.